What follows are 20 T cell receptor beta chains derived from one specimen sequenced in a study of siplizumab effects on memory and regulatory T cells. Profiled with immunoSEQ multiplex PCR; TCRdb holds only in-frame clones, not every one. The data show roughly 120,000 clones, with less than 95% seen just once and roughly 1.5% held by the top ten. Sequenced input: non-Treg CD4+ T cells sorted from blood. These receptors were obtained from a human donor in good health.

The CDR3 coding sequence is TGTGCCACCCGAGGCGGGGGAGAGACCCAGTACTTC. Its protein product is CATRGGGETQYF. The J gene is TRBJ2-5, the V gene TRBV2; 7 bases align to TRBD2. Germline CDR1 reads SNHLY; CDR2 reads FYNNEI. The CDR3 length is 12 residues. The J segment lost 4 bases and the V segment lost 10 bases, leaving 6 bases of the junction unmatched.

This sequence joins TRBV19 and TRBJ2-5; no reliable D call. Per germline, CDR1 LNHDA and CDR2 SQIVND (reference sequence). CDR3 size: 16 residues. The V end lost 10 bases, the J end lost 2 bases, and 23 bases lay between the germline ends. The CDR3 reads CATSDGSFRTQETQYF. For the CDR3, the DNA is TGTGCCACGAGCGACGGGTCATTCAGGACGCAAGAGACCCAGTACTTC. The whole variable domain, filled in from reference TRBV19 and TRBJ2-5, reads DGGITQSPKYLFRKEGQNVTLSCEQNLNHDAMYWYRQDPGQGLRLIYYSQIVNDFQKGDIAEGYSVSREKKESFPLTVTSAQKNPTAFYLCATSDGSFRTQETQYFGPGTRLLVL.

V usage is TRBV7-3 and J usage is TRBJ2-3; 8 nucleotides line up with TRBD2. The CDR3 length is 14 residues. The V and J ends lost 5 bases and 1 base, in that order; junction bases with no gene match: 2. Germline V lookup: CDR1 SGHTA, CDR2 FQGTGA. The DNA for the CDR3 is TGTGCCAGCAGCCAGGGACTAGGCACAGATACGCAGTATTTT. It encodes CASSQGLGTDTQYF. The full variable domain, in which reference TRBV7-3 and TRBJ2-3 provide the parts outside the CDR3, is GAGVSQTPSNKVTEKGKYVELRCDPISGHTALYWYRQSLGQGPEFLIYFQGTGAADDSGLPNDRFFAVRPEGSVSTLKIQRTERGDSAVYLCASSQGLGTDTQYFGPGTRLTVL.

The CDR3 region has the DNA TGTGCCAGCAGCGCGCAGGGGGGAACCGGGGAGCTGTTTTTT. This codes for CASSAQGGTGELFF. The chain employs TRBV9 and TRBJ2-2; a weak D match, TRBD1 (7 bases). The CDR3 extends over 14 amino acids. Germline-derived CDR1 and CDR2 are SGDLS and YYNGEE. Deletions cut 3 bases from V and 5 bases from J, with 11 bases between.

The chain carries TRBV5-1 and TRBJ2-5; 8 positions match TRBD2. With V trimmed by 2 bases and J by 0 bases, 6 bases remained unmatched. This CDR3 is built from 16 residues. Germline V gene lookup returns CDR1 SGHRS and CDR2 YFSETQ. CDR3 DNA sequence: TGCGCCAGCAGCTTCGGCGGGAGGCCAGACCAAGAGACCCAGTACTTC. Protein sequence: CASSFGGRPDQETQYF.

J is TRBJ1-6 and V is TRBV6-1, with D maybe TRBD1 (5 bases). Trimming took 8 bases from V and 7 from J, leaving 6 bases between them. Germline V gene data show CDR1 as MNHNS and CDR2 as SASEGT. This CDR3 spans 11 amino acids. The CDR3 nucleotides read TGTGCCAGCCAGGGAAATTCACCCCTCCACTTT. Amino acids: CASQGNSPLHF.

The rearrangement uses TRBV5-6 and TRBJ1-5, with 10 bases fitting TRBD1. There are 14 residues in the CDR3. In germline, CDR1 is SGHDT, CDR2 YYEEEE. V lost 4 bases and J lost 7; bases outside the gene matches: 5. In nucleotides, the CDR3 is TGTGCCAGCAGCGCTGACAGGGGGCAACAGCCCCAGCATTTT. Protein product: CASSADRGQQPQHF.

V gene TRBV10-3 combines with J gene TRBJ1-2, with D possibly matching TRBD1 (5 bases). The germline CDR1 and CDR2 sequences are ENHRY and SYGVKD. This CDR3 region has 14 residues. The germline V and J ends were trimmed by 2 bases and 2 bases, with 9 bases remaining between them. In DNA form, the CDR3 reads TGTGCCATCAGTGAGGGGGCCGGCAACTATGGCTACACCTTC. It encodes CAISEGAGNYGYTF.

This chain uses TRBV18 with TRBJ1-2; D ambiguous. This CDR3 is 14 amino acids long. Germline V gene data show CDR1 as KGHSH and CDR2 as LQKENI. V lost 3 bases to trimming and J lost 3 bases, with 11 bases between them. CDR3 sequence (DNA): TGTGCCAGCTCACCTCGGGAGGGTCACTATGGCTACACCTTC. Its translation: CASSPREGHYGYTF.

This clone has only one observation. This chain uses TRBV10-2 with TRBJ2-7, with D unclear. CDR3 size: 14 residues. Germline CDR1 is WSHSY and CDR2 is SAAADI. V lost 5 bases to trimming and J lost 3 bases, with 14 bases between them. CDR3 nucleotide sequence: TGCGCCAGCAGTCTATCCTCGGCCGGCTACGAGCAGTACTTC. Amino acid sequence: CASSLSSAGYEQYF.

The chain links TRBV5-8 to TRBJ1-5; weak D call: TRBD1 (5 bases). There are 15 residues in the CDR3. Germline loops: CDR1 SGHTS, CDR2 YDEGEE. Trimming removed 1 base at V and 11 bases at J, with 19 bases between. The CDR3 nucleotides read TGTGCCAGCAGCTTGCCGGGGCAGGTCCTTAATTCCCAGCATTTT. It codes for CASSLPGQVLNSQHF.

CDR3: CASSPDEETQYF. CDR3 in DNA: TGTGCCAGCTCCCCCGATGAAGAGACCCAGTACTTC. The rearrangement joins TRBV18 to TRBJ2-5; D unclear. V dropped 6 bases and J dropped 3 bases, with 8 bases sitting between them. The CDR3 is made up of 12 amino acids. Germline V gene sequence: CDR1 KGHSH, CDR2 LQKENI.

There are a few counts of this clone. V and J are TRBV28 and TRBJ1-1; D gene uncertain. Germline CDR1 and CDR2: MDHEN and SYDVKM. The ends were cut back, 8 bases at V and 4 bases at J, with 8 bases in the middle. The CDR3 length is 11 residues. CDR3 DNA: TGTGCCAGCCCGATGGGCACTGAAGCTTTCTTT. Protein product: CASPMGTEAFF.

The chain uses TRBV19 and TRBJ1-1; a weak D match, TRBD1 (5 bases). Trimming removed 4 bases at V and 6 bases at J, with 15 bases between. This CDR3 is built from 14 residues. Germline values: CDR1 LNHDA, CDR2 SQIVND (reference sequence). The CDR3 bases are TGTGCCAGTAGTAAACAGGTCACGGGACCTGAAGCTTTCTTT. Translating gives CASSKQVTGPEAFF. Together with reference TRBV19 and TRBJ1-1, the CDR3 gives the full variable domain: DGGITQSPKYLFRKEGQNVTLSCEQNLNHDAMYWYRQDPGQGLRLIYYSQIVNDFQKGDIAEGYSVSREKKESFPLTVTSAQKNPTAFYLCASSKQVTGPEAFFGQGTRLTVV.

The rearrangement uses TRBV7-2 and TRBJ1-3; perhaps TRBD1 as D (5 bases). This CDR3 has 15 amino acids. The germline gives CDR1 SGHTA, CDR2 FQGNSA. Trimming cost V 7 bases and J 3 bases, with 16 bases left between them. The CDR3 DNA sequence: TGTGCCAGCACTACTGCGGGGACGGGTGGAAACACCATATATTTT. It specifies CASTTAGTGGNTIYF.

The gene calls are TRBV5-1 and TRBJ2-7; 8 nucleotides align to TRBD1. From germline, CDR1 is SGHRS and CDR2 YFSETQ. This CDR3 is 13 amino acids long. With 4 bases clipped from V and 3 bases from J, the junction kept 3 bases outside the gene matches. The CDR3 reads CASSRTGNYEQYF. The CDR3 DNA reads as TGCGCCAGCAGCAGGACAGGGAACTACGAGCAGTACTTC.

CDR3 DNA: TGTGCCAGCAGCTTTGGCCTAGCGGGGCGCGAGCAGTACTTC. This sequence encodes CASSFGLAGREQYF. The V gene is TRBV5-6, the J gene TRBJ2-7; TRBD2 matches at 9 bases. CDR3 length equals 14 residues. The germline CDR1 and CDR2 sequences are SGHDT and YYEEEE. V lost 2 bases to trimming and J lost 6 bases; unmatched junction nucleotides: 6.

The V and J genes are TRBV5-4 and TRBJ2-2; 7 bases match TRBD1. This CDR3 region has 14 residues. V shed 6 bases and J 4 bases; nucleotides not matched to a gene: 6. Germline V gene sequence: CDR1 SGHNT, CDR2 YYREEE (reference sequence). CDR3 in DNA: TGTGCCAGCAATCCGGGACAGCCCACCGGGGAGCTGTTTTTT. It specifies CASNPGQPTGELFF.

This chain uses TRBV5-4 with TRBJ2-3, with D possibly TRBD2 on 5 matching bases. The ends were cut back, 0 bases at V and 8 bases at J, with 13 bases in the middle. From germline, CDR1 is SGHNT and CDR2 YYREEE (reference sequence). This CDR3 is 14 amino acids long. The CDR3 nucleotides read TGTGCCAGCAGCTTGGTCCTGAAAGAGGGTACGCAGTATTTT. Protein product: CASSLVLKEGTQYF. Based on the CDR3 plus reference TRBV5-4 and TRBJ2-3, the full variable domain is ETGVTQSPTHLIKTRGQQVTLRCSSQSGHNTVSWYQQALGQGPQFIFQYYREEENGRGNFPPRFSGLQFPNYSSELNVNALELDDSALYLCASSLVLKEGTQYFGPGTRLTVL.

The chain recombines TRBV5-1 with TRBJ2-7, with 7 bases lining up with TRBD2. Germline-derived CDR1 and CDR2 are SGHRS and YFSETQ. This CDR3 has 15 residues. The junction had 5 bases not matched to a gene; V was cut back by 2 bases and J by 0 bases. The CDR3 here is CASSLSGGSSYEQYF. CDR3 DNA sequence: TGCGCCAGCAGCTTATCCGGGGGGAGCTCCTACGAGCAGTACTTC.